The clone carrying this TCR beta chain was found a few times. Its antigen remains unidentified. The data derive from a study of beta chain features in type 1 diabetes. Looking at the study overall: Analysis included roughly 100 million sorted cells drawn from all samples. Broader study findings: TCRB CDR3s from Type 1 diabetes patients were moderately but significantly shorter in all four CD4+ subsets. The similarity of naive, central memory and Treg TCRB repertoires appeared greater among patients than among healthy donors.

This CDR3 has 17 residues. The germline CDR1 and CDR2 sequences are ENHRY and SYGVKD. The V end lost 3 bases, the J end lost 0 bases, and 15 bases lay between the germline ends. The authors reverse transcribed all of the isolated RNA, so sequencing captured expressed TCRB transcripts. The protocol was immunoSEQ multiplex PCR, while the TCRdb copy is restricted to in-frame clones and leaves out a portion. The data show some 370,000 clones, 8.5% to 10% seen once. Every participating donor gave one draw, a heparinised blood sample averaging roughly 100 mL. The sequenced material came from central memory CD4+ T cells from blood. This chain connects TRBV10-3 to TRBJ2-1; tentative D call: TRBD2 (5 bases). The receptor was isolated from a man aged 25-45 years with type 1 diabetes. In DNA form, the CDR3 reads TGTGCCATCAGTGATCGAGGTAGCGCTGACTCCTACAATGAGCAGTTCTTC. This encodes CAISDRGSADSYNEQFF.